This T cell receptor beta chain appears in the sequencing data of a study of CD8 T cells in ankylosing spondylitis. This clonotype was recorded many times. Its antigen is undetermined. Regarding the study as a whole: Under 10 highly homologous variants formed a TCR beta motif that appeared characteristic of ankylosing spondylitis blood.

Libraries of TCR beta came from quantitative 5'-RACE with molecular barcodes. From the 5' RACE reads, TCRdb called clonotypes with MiXCR, one entry per CDR3 protein. The data hold roughly 230,000 distinct CDR3 sequences, with roughly 8% observed a single time. The TCR sequence derives from a female donor with ankylosing spondylitis or in good health (not recorded which). Sequencing used blood, either unsorted or a sorted T cell fraction (not recorded which).

CDR3 bases: TGCGCCAGCAGCTTGCCCAAAGACAGGTGGGACACTGAAGCTTTCTTT. It yields the protein CASSLPKDRWDTEAFF. The chain combines TRBV5-1 with TRBJ1-1, with D tentatively TRBD1 (6 bases). The length of the CDR3 is 16 residues. Germline assignment: CDR1 SGHRS and CDR2 YFSETQ. Trimming shortened V by 1 base and J by 3 bases, and 16 bases separated the two germline ends.